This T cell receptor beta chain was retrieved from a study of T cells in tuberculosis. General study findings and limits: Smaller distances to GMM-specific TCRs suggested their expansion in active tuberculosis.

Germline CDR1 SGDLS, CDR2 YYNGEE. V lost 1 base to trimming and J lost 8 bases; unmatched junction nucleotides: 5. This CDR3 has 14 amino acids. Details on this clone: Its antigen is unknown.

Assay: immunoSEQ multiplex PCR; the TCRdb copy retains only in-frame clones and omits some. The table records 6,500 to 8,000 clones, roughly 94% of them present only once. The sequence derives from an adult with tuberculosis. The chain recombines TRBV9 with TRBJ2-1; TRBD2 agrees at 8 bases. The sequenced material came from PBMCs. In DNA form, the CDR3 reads TGTGCCAGCAGCGTAACCGGGACTAGAGATGAGCAGTTCTTC. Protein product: CASSVTGTRDEQFF.